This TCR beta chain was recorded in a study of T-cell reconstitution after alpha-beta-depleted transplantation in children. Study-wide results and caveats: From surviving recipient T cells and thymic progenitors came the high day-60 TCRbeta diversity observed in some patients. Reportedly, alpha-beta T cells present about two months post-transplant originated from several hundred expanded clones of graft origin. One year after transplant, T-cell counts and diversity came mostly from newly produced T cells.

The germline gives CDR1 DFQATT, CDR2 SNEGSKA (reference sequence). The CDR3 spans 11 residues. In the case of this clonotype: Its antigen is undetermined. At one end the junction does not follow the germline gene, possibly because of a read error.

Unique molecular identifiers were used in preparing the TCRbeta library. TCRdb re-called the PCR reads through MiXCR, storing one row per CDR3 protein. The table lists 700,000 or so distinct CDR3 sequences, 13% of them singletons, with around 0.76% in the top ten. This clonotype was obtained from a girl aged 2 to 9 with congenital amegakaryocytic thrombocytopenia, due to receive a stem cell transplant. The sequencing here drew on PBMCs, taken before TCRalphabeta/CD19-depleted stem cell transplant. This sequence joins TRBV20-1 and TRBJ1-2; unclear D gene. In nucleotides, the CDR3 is TGCAGTGTCCGTCCCCACGGAGATTACGCCTTC. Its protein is CSVRPHGDYAF.